This TCR beta chain was sequenced for a study of cytomegalovirus exposure and HLA in healthy donors. Study in general: Of all 400 or so donors who were genotyped, 75% to 85% belonged to the Caucasian-associated ancestry cluster.

This clone was observed a few times. Its antigen is currently unknown. Study results and caveats: The study listed under 200 cytomegalovirus-associated TCR beta chains. Certain sequence variants were highly shared and formed a cluster, and this cluster was likely a sequencing artifact.

60 Vbeta and 13 Jbeta primers were used in PCR. Libraries were prepared by immunoSEQ multiplex PCR; TCRdb keeps only in-frame clonotypes and omits some of them. The table records about 170,000 clones, roughly 80% of them present only once. Looked up from germline, CDR1 is SGHTA and CDR2 is FQGNSA. The V and J ends lost 1 base and 2 bases respectively, with 12 bases between them. The CDR3 is made up of 16 amino acids. The genes are TRBV7-2 and TRBJ1-5, with TRBD1 as a possible D gene (5 bases). Sample: PBMCs. This TCR was sampled from a man aged 30 to 39 in good health and CMV-seropositive. The CDR3 region is CASSLDPGRGNQPQHF. CDR3 nucleotides: TGTGCCAGCAGCTTAGATCCGGGCAGGGGCAATCAGCCCCAGCATTTT.